This T cell receptor (beta chain) appears in the sequencing data of a study of cytomegalovirus exposure and HLA in healthy donors. Study in general: Some 180 million T cells yielded approximately 110 million unique TCR beta sequences in earlier analysis.

The ends were cut back, 2 bases at V and 5 bases at J, with 5 bases in the middle. The CDR3 covers 12 residues. In germline, CDR1 is SGHAT, CDR2 FQNNGV. The PCR ran on 60 Vbeta and 13 Jbeta primers. TCRdb's copy holds only in-frame clones and misses some; the assay was immunoSEQ multiplex PCR. In the table there are tens of thousands of clones, less than 80% of which are singletons. The TCR comes from a woman aged 35 to 49 in good health and CMV-seropositive. V usage is TRBV11-2 and J usage is TRBJ2-3; D is ambiguous. The source material was PBMCs. In nucleotides, the CDR3 is TGTGCCAGCAGCTTATCCGGAGATACGCAGTATTTT. It codes for CASSLSGDTQYF.